The 7 T cell receptor beta chains below were found in one sample sequenced in a study of blood T cell repertoires in COVID-19. Assay: immunoSEQ multiplex PCR; the TCRdb copy retains only in-frame clones and omits some. The data show about 21,000 clones, 85% seen once. The sequencing sample was made of peripheral blood. These receptors were taken from a human donor with active COVID-19. The donor label of this sample is uncertain.

The chain has TRBV3-1 (or the pseudogene TRBV3-2) and TRBJ1-3; D is uncertain. Germline V CDR1 and CDR2: LGHDT, YNNKEL (reference sequence). The CDR3 sequence is 16 residues long. Trimming left V 4 bases short and J 0 bases short, with 13 bases between. Here the CDR3 reads CASSPLPWSSGNTIYF. Here the CDR3 DNA reads TGTGCCAGCAGCCCCCTCCCCTGGAGCTCTGGAAACACCATATATTTT.

The table lists this clone with a count of one. The chain recombines TRBV2 with TRBJ2-5; 8 nucleotides line up with TRBD1. V shed 2 bases and J 5 bases; nucleotides not matched to a gene: 7. Germline CDR1 and CDR2: SNHLY and FYNNEI. The CDR3 runs 15 residues. The CDR3 coding sequence is TGTGCCAGCAGTGAACAGGGGGCTGGAGAGGAGACCCAGTACTTC. Translation gives CASSEQGAGEETQYF.

This clone showed up just a few times. The rearrangement links TRBV7-8 to TRBJ2-7; no clear D. The V end was cut by 1 base, the J end by 0 bases, with 10 bases between. Germline CDR1 and CDR2: SGHVS and FQNEAQ. The CDR3 length is 15 residues. CDR3 residues: CASSLVSGNSYEQYF. In DNA, the CDR3 is TGTGCCAGCAGCTTAGTCAGTGGCAACTCCTACGAGCAGTACTTC.

The chain joins TRBV11-2 to TRBJ2-5, with TRBD2 identical over 15 bases. This CDR3 contains 19 residues. Germline V lookup: CDR1 SGHAT, CDR2 FQNNGV. V was pared by 1 base and J by 4 bases, with 10 bases of the junction left unmatched. This CDR3 is CASSLGFGTSGGPGETQYF. CDR3 in DNA: TGTGCCAGCAGCTTAGGCTTTGGGACTAGCGGGGGGCCGGGAGAGACCCAGTACTTC.

The gene calls are TRBV11-1 and TRBJ2-7, with 9 bases identical to TRBD1. The CDR3 totals 15 residues. After removal of 2 bases from V and 6 bases from J, the junction contained 8 bases not matched to a gene. Germline values: CDR1 SGHAT, CDR2 FQDESV (reference sequence). The CDR3 region is CASSLKTGQGSEQYF. CDR3 DNA sequence: TGTGCCAGCAGCTTAAAGACGGGACAGGGATCCGAGCAGTACTTC.

This clone was recorded a few times. The CDR3 region is CASSIRYYNEQFF. CDR3 coding DNA: TGTGCCAGTAGTATTCGGTACTACAATGAGCAGTTCTTC. The chain joins TRBV19 to TRBJ2-1; D gene ambiguous. Trimming cost V 3 bases and J 3 bases, with 6 bases left between them. CDR3 size: 13 residues. The germline V gene has CDR1 LNHDA and CDR2 SQIVND (reference sequence).

The chain links TRBV5-1 to TRBJ1-1, with TRBD1 identical over 7 bases. The V gene's germline CDR1 is SGHRS and CDR2 YFSETQ. The CDR3 extends over 15 amino acids. V was clipped by 0 bases and J by 0 bases; unmatched bases: 2. The CDR3 here is CASSLETGLNTEAFF. The CDR3 DNA reads TGCGCCAGCAGCTTGGAGACAGGGCTGAACACTGAAGCTTTCTTT.